This T cell receptor (beta chain) is from a study of T cells in Graves' hyperthyroidism and ophthalmopathy. Background on the study: Initial diagnosis, before any treatment, was when peripheral blood was collected.

The trim removed 4 bases at V and 6 bases at J, leaving 6 bases unmatched. CDR3 length: 14 amino acids. Germline loops: CDR1 LGHNA, CDR2 YSLEER. RNA transcripts provided the source from which TCR beta CDR3 regions were amplified. During a first-round RT-PCR of the TCR CDR3, the HTBI primer set was used. TCRdb independently ran MiXCR on the multiplex PCR reads; one entry per CDR3 protein. Among around 290,000 distinct CDR3 sequences listed, about an eighth were seen once. Source material: blood. The gene calls are TRBV4-3 and TRBJ2-4; TRBD1 matches at 7 bases. The origin of this receptor is a woman in her twenties or thirties with Graves' hyperthyroidism that later progressed to Graves' ophthalmopathy. CDR3 DNA: TGCGCCAGCAGCCCGTGGGCAGGGGGAAACATTCAGTACTTC. It is translated as CASSPWAGGNIQYF.